This TCR beta chain was recorded in a study of T cell changes during pregnancy in multiple sclerosis. Only in-frame clones appear in the TCRdb table, and some are missing; sequencing was by immunoSEQ multiplex PCR. The table shows around 70,000 clones, with 80% to 95% occurring only once. The CDR3 totals 13 residues. With 2 bases removed from V and 3 bases from J, the gap between germline ends came to 5 bases. The germline CDR1 and CDR2 sequences are LGHNA and YNFKEQ. The origin of this receptor is a female donor with multiple sclerosis, enrolled in a pregnancy study. V and J are TRBV4-2 and TRBJ1-3; D unclear. Sequencing was performed on peripheral blood, taken before pregnancy. The CDR3 is CASSQSGGNTIYF. As DNA, the CDR3 is TGTGCCAGCAGCCAATCCGGTGGAAACACCATATATTTT.